A single sample gave rise to the 10 T cell receptor beta chains below, sequenced in a study of metastatic and nonmetastatic thyroid tumors. TCRdb reprocessed the PCR reads via MiXCR. The table shows tens of thousands of clones, with almost 30% occurring only once. Among the patients, none had received any treatment before thyroid surgery. Sample: blood. These receptors all come from a female donor with papillary thyroid cancer or a benign thyroid nodule (not recorded which). Some clones in this sample may be carry-over from other donors' samples.

A few counts support this clone. V is TRBV6-1 and J is TRBJ1-3; D not resolved. The CDR3 length is 15 residues. Trimming removed 5 bases from V and 0 bases from J, with 11 bases in between. CDR1 is MNHNS and CDR2 is SASEGT in the germline V gene. CDR3 in DNA: TGTGCCAGCAGTCCCTTGTTTAGCTCTGGAAACACCATATATTTT. Protein: CASSPLFSSGNTIYF.

The CDR3 spells CASSLAAGRDNEQFF. CDR3 in DNA: TGTGCCAGCAGCTTAGCCGCGGGCAGGGACAATGAGCAGTTCTTC. The rearrangement joins TRBV7-2 to TRBJ2-1, with D tentatively TRBD1 or TRBD2 (5 bases each). CDR1 SGHTA and CDR2 FQGNSA come from the germline V gene. V lost 0 bases, J lost 5 bases, and 11 bases lay in between. This CDR3 region has 15 residues.

The chain employs TRBV12-3 or TRBV12-4 and TRBJ2-7; a possible D gene is TRBD2 (6 bases). The CDR3 totals 15 residues. Trimming left V 4 bases short and J 0 bases short, with 13 bases between. The CDR3 spells CASSSNRENSYEQYF. Here the CDR3 DNA reads TGTGCCAGCAGTTCCAATCGGGAGAACTCCTACGAGCAGTACTTC.

V and J are TRBV6-4 and TRBJ2-3, with 7 bases that match TRBD2. The V gene's germline CDR1 is MRHNA and CDR2 SNTAGT. V lost 5 bases to trimming and J lost 0 bases; unmatched junction nucleotides: 5. The CDR3 sequence is 15 residues long. CDR3 bases: TGTGCCAGCAGTTCGCGGGGGACGAGCACAGATACGCAGTATTTT. It encodes CASSSRGTSTDTQYF.

This clone was recorded many times. The rearrangement joins TRBV25-1 to TRBJ2-2; TRBD1 aligns across 9 bases. Germline V CDR1 and CDR2: MGHDK, SYGVNS. The CDR3 is made up of 15 amino acids. V was clipped by 2 bases and J by 3 bases; unmatched bases: 1. The chain's CDR3 is CASSEGDRDTGELFF. CDR3 bases: TGTGCCAGCAGTGAAGGGGACAGGGACACCGGGGAGCTGTTTTTT.

The chain uses TRBV28 and TRBJ2-7; 7 bases match TRBD2. Germline assignment: CDR1 MDHEN and CDR2 SYDVKM. The CDR3 extends over 14 amino acids. The J segment lost 6 bases and the V segment lost 7 bases, leaving 12 bases of the junction unmatched. Written as DNA, the CDR3 is TGTGCCAGCACTGGCGGGAGAGGATGGGGCGAGCAGTACTTC. Protein sequence: CASTGGRGWGEQYF.

The V call is TRBV7-9, the J call TRBJ1-1, with 7 bases lining up with TRBD1. From germline, CDR1 is SEHNR and CDR2 FQNEAQ (reference sequence). The CDR3 runs to 13 residues. J lost 10 bases, V lost 4 bases, and 9 bases had no gene match. The CDR3 spells CASSSRDSNPAFF. As DNA, the CDR3 is TGTGCCAGCAGCTCCCGGGACAGTAATCCAGCTTTCTTT.

This chain's CDR3 is CSAREGGTGGNTEAFF. The CDR3 DNA follows: TGCAGTGCTAGAGAGGGCGGAACGGGCGGTAACACTGAAGCTTTCTTT. This rearrangement joins TRBV20-1 to TRBJ1-1; D ambiguous. Germline CDR1 DFQATT, CDR2 SNEGSKA (reference sequence). Deletions cut 0 bases from V and 2 bases from J, with 16 bases between. The CDR3 runs to 16 residues.

This clone was found many times. The CDR3 sequence: CASSHDLRDRGLGNEQFF. DNA for the CDR3: TGCGCCAGCAGCCACGATCTCCGCGACAGGGGGCTTGGGAATGAGCAGTTCTTC. The V gene is TRBV4-1, the J gene TRBJ2-1; 10 bases map to TRBD1. Per germline, CDR1 MGHRA and CDR2 YSYEKL. CDR3 length: 18 residues. V lost 3 bases, J lost 7 bases, and 15 bases stayed unmatched.

This clone was seen more than once but under ten times. The chain carries TRBV6-1 and TRBJ1-2; no clear D gene. The V end lost 6 bases, the J end lost 6 bases, and 8 bases lay between the germline ends. Germline V lookup: CDR1 MNHNS, CDR2 SASEGT. The CDR3 sequence is 11 residues long. The CDR3 loop is CASRVEDGYTF. CDR3 DNA sequence: TGTGCCAGCAGGGTTGAAGATGGCTACACCTTC.